This is a list of T cell receptor beta chains from one sample in a study of long-term antiretroviral therapy in people with HIV. Assay used: immunoSEQ multiplex PCR; TCRdb lists only in-frame clones, some missing. The repertoire has tens of thousands of clones, 90% to 95% of them found once; the top ten carry approximately 2.5%. The sample consisted of unsorted PBMCs, taken 3.7 years after starting antiretroviral therapy. The receptors were gathered from a woman in her 50s with HIV. The CDR3 runs from the conserved cysteine through the conserved F or W. Fields, in order: D gene, clone size, CDR3 length, V gene, J gene, CDR3 protein, CDR3 DNA. A D gene is named only where the DNA matches it firmly. Not all rows give a size; the values are once, few, many and, for expanded clones, a class.

d_call: TRBD1
clone_size: once
cdr3_length: 15
v_call: TRBV7-2
j_call: TRBJ1-1
cdr3_aa: CASSLEGQSYTEAFF
cdr3_nt: TGTGCCAGCAGCTTAGAGGGACAGTCATACACTGAAGCTTTCTTT

d_call: NA
clone_size: NA
cdr3_length: 14
v_call: TRBV29-1
j_call: TRBJ2-5
cdr3_aa: CSVERRGAQETQYF
cdr3_nt: TGCAGCGTTGAAAGACGGGGGGCCCAAGAGACCCAGTACTTC

d_call: NA
clone_size: NA
cdr3_length: 14
v_call: TRBV11-3
j_call: TRBJ1-1
cdr3_aa: CASSLGKTGSEAFF
cdr3_nt: TGTGCCAGCAGCTTAGGGAAGACAGGATCTGAAGCTTTCTTT

d_call: NA
clone_size: NA
cdr3_length: 14
v_call: TRBV5-4
j_call: TRBJ2-5
cdr3_aa: CASSLVRHEETQYF
cdr3_nt: TGTGCCAGCAGCTTGGTCCGACATGAGGAGACCCAGTACTTC

d_call: NA
clone_size: NA
cdr3_length: 13
v_call: TRBV19
j_call: TRBJ1-5
cdr3_aa: CASSMSGNQPQHF
cdr3_nt: TGTGCCAGTAGTATGTCGGGCAATCAGCCCCAGCATTTT

d_call: NA
clone_size: NA
cdr3_length: 15
v_call: TRBV4-3
j_call: TRBJ1-2
cdr3_aa: CASSQDMGGPGGYTF
cdr3_nt: TGCGCCAGCAGCCAAGATATGGGGGGGCCGGGGGGCTACACCTTC

d_call: NA
clone_size: NA
cdr3_length: 13
v_call: TRBV28
j_call: TRBJ1-5
cdr3_aa: CASSLGGWQPQHF
cdr3_nt: TGTGCCAGCAGTTTAGGAGGGTGGCAGCCCCAGCATTTT

d_call: NA
clone_size: NA
cdr3_length: 15
v_call: TRBV13
j_call: TRBJ2-2
cdr3_aa: CASSSTGPVTGELFF
cdr3_nt: TGTGCCAGCAGCTCGACGGGCCCGGTCACCGGGGAGCTGTTTTTT

d_call: NA
clone_size: NA
cdr3_length: 13
v_call: TRBV4-1
j_call: TRBJ2-3
cdr3_aa: CASSQLRADTQYF
cdr3_nt: TGCGCCAGCAGCCAGCTCAGGGCAGATACGCAGTATTTT

d_call: NA
clone_size: NA
cdr3_length: 13
v_call: TRBV27
j_call: TRBJ1-2
cdr3_aa: CATGGGSHYGYTF
cdr3_nt: TGTGCCACCGGGGGAGGGAGCCACTATGGCTACACCTTC

d_call: NA
clone_size: once
cdr3_length: 14
v_call: TRBV14
j_call: TRBJ1-1
cdr3_aa: CASSQQDWNTEAFF
cdr3_nt: TGTGCCAGCAGCCAACAGGACTGGAACACTGAAGCTTTCTTT

d_call: NA
clone_size: NA
cdr3_length: 13
v_call: TRBV11-3
j_call: TRBJ2-1
cdr3_aa: CASSLGWSNEQFF
cdr3_nt: TGTGCCAGCAGCTTAGGTTGGAGCAATGAGCAGTTCTTC

d_call: NA
clone_size: NA
cdr3_length: 16
v_call: TRBV5-1
j_call: TRBJ1-2
cdr3_aa: CASSFSGGALNYGYTF
cdr3_nt: TGCGCCAGCAGCTTCTCGGGGGGGGCTTTAAACTATGGCTACACCTTC

d_call: NA
clone_size: few
cdr3_length: 14
v_call: TRBV6-6
j_call: TRBJ1-2
cdr3_aa: CASRLPGQPYGYTF
cdr3_nt: TGTGCCAGCAGACTGCCGGGACAACCCTATGGCTACACCTTC

d_call: TRBD1
clone_size: NA
cdr3_length: 17
v_call: TRBV4-3
j_call: TRBJ2-3
cdr3_aa: CASSQIETGPSTDTQYF
cdr3_nt: TGCGCCAGCAGCCAAATCGAGACAGGGCCTAGCACAGATACGCAGTATTTT

d_call: NA
clone_size: NA
cdr3_length: 12
v_call: TRBV2
j_call: TRBJ2-3
cdr3_aa: CASRKDTDTQYF
cdr3_nt: TGTGCCAGCAGGAAAGATACAGATACGCAGTATTTT

d_call: TRBD1
clone_size: NA
cdr3_length: 14
v_call: TRBV7-9
j_call: TRBJ2-1
cdr3_aa: CASSADRVVNEQFF
cdr3_nt: TGTGCCAGCAGCGCGGACAGGGTCGTTAATGAGCAGTTCTTC

d_call: NA
clone_size: NA
cdr3_length: 16
v_call: TRBV7-2
j_call: TRBJ2-5
cdr3_aa: CASSLVRGRGQETQYF
cdr3_nt: TGTGCCAGCAGCTTAGTCCGAGGAAGAGGGCAAGAGACCCAGTACTTC

d_call: NA
clone_size: NA
cdr3_length: 14
v_call: TRBV5-6
j_call: TRBJ1-5
cdr3_aa: CASSLRISNQPQHF
cdr3_nt: TGTGCCAGCAGCTTGAGGATTAGCAATCAGCCCCAGCATTTT

d_call: TRBD2
clone_size: NA
cdr3_length: 14
v_call: TRBV10-3
j_call: TRBJ2-2
cdr3_aa: CAISERGGTGELFF
cdr3_nt: TGTGCCATCAGTGAGCGCGGGGGCACCGGGGAGCTGTTTTTT

d_call: NA
clone_size: NA
cdr3_length: 13
v_call: TRBV19
j_call: TRBJ1-1
cdr3_aa: CASSDGMNTEAFF
cdr3_nt: TGTGCCAGTAGCGACGGGATGAACACTGAAGCTTTCTTT

d_call: NA
clone_size: NA
cdr3_length: 16
v_call: TRBV6-6
j_call: TRBJ2-7
cdr3_aa: CASSYTKGEGGYEQYF
cdr3_nt: TGTGCCAGCAGTTACACGAAAGGTGAAGGAGGCTACGAGCAGTACTTC

d_call: NA
clone_size: NA
cdr3_length: 15
v_call: TRBV6-5
j_call: TRBJ1-2
cdr3_aa: CASKQQPERGYGYTF
cdr3_nt: TGTGCCAGCAAACAACAGCCGGAAAGGGGATATGGCTACACCTTC

d_call: NA
clone_size: NA
cdr3_length: 14
v_call: TRBV19
j_call: TRBJ1-3
cdr3_aa: CASSTGRTGNTIYF
cdr3_nt: TGTGCCAGTAGTACGGGACGGACTGGAAACACCATATATTTT

d_call: TRBD1
clone_size: NA
cdr3_length: 17
v_call: TRBV7-9
j_call: TRBJ2-4
cdr3_aa: CASSLTGGDGAKNIQYF
cdr3_nt: TGTGCCAGCAGCTTAACAGGGGGCGATGGGGCCAAAAACATTCAGTACTTC

d_call: TRBD1
clone_size: NA
cdr3_length: 14
v_call: TRBV5-1
j_call: TRBJ1-1
cdr3_aa: CASSYGTGSTEAFF
cdr3_nt: TGCGCCAGCAGCTATGGGACAGGGTCCACTGAAGCTTTCTTT

d_call: TRBD2
clone_size: NA
cdr3_length: 14
v_call: TRBV18
j_call: TRBJ2-7
cdr3_aa: CASSTSGGAYEQYF
cdr3_nt: TGTGCCAGCTCAACTAGCGGGGGGGCCTACGAGCAGTACTTC

d_call: TRBD1
clone_size: NA
cdr3_length: 15
v_call: TRBV6-1
j_call: TRBJ2-1
cdr3_aa: CASSEPGQAYNEQFF
cdr3_nt: TGTGCCAGCAGTGAACCGGGACAGGCCTACAATGAGCAGTTCTTC

d_call: TRBD1
clone_size: NA
cdr3_length: 15
v_call: TRBV7-9
j_call: TRBJ2-2
cdr3_aa: CASRTQGGVTGELFF
cdr3_nt: TGTGCCAGCAGAACACAGGGGGGTGTCACCGGGGAGCTGTTTTTT

d_call: TRBD1
clone_size: NA
cdr3_length: 16
v_call: TRBV19
j_call: TRBJ1-6
cdr3_aa: CASSIAPQGENSPLHF
cdr3_nt: TGTGCCAGTAGTATAGCCCCTCAGGGGGAAAATTCACCCCTCCACTTT

d_call: NA
clone_size: few
cdr3_length: 16
v_call: TRBV15
j_call: TRBJ2-6
cdr3_aa: CATSTGEFSGANVLTF
cdr3_nt: TGTGCCACCAGCACAGGGGAATTCTCTGGGGCCAACGTCCTGACTTTC

d_call: NA
clone_size: few
cdr3_length: 13
v_call: TRBV25-1
j_call: TRBJ2-5
cdr3_aa: CASSGSPQETQYF
cdr3_nt: TGTGCCAGCAGTGGTAGCCCCCAAGAGACCCAGTACTTC

d_call: NA
clone_size: NA
cdr3_length: 13
v_call: TRBV2
j_call: TRBJ1-3
cdr3_aa: CATSRRLRDTIYF
cdr3_nt: TGTGCCACCTCAAGACGGCTCCGGGACACCATATATTTT

d_call: TRBD1
clone_size: NA
cdr3_length: 12
v_call: TRBV30
j_call: TRBJ2-7
cdr3_aa: CAWSRDSYEQYF
cdr3_nt: TGTGCCTGGAGTCGGGACAGTTACGAGCAGTACTTC

d_call: NA
clone_size: NA
cdr3_length: 12
v_call: TRBV30
j_call: TRBJ1-6
cdr3_aa: CALDQHNSPLHF
cdr3_nt: TGTGCCTTAGACCAGCATAATTCACCCCTCCACTTT

d_call: TRBD1
clone_size: NA
cdr3_length: 14
v_call: TRBV7-8
j_call: TRBJ1-5
cdr3_aa: CASSLGGTGQPQHF
cdr3_nt: TGTGCCAGCAGCTTAGGAGGGACAGGGCAGCCCCAGCATTTT

d_call: NA
clone_size: NA
cdr3_length: 17
v_call: TRBV10-1
j_call: TRBJ2-3
cdr3_aa: CASSQASGGGGPDTQYF
cdr3_nt: TGCGCCAGCAGTCAGGCTTCAGGAGGGGGGGGCCCAGATACGCAGTATTTT

d_call: TRBD1
clone_size: NA
cdr3_length: 15
v_call: TRBV5-1
j_call: TRBJ2-1
cdr3_aa: CASISGTGGYDEQFF
cdr3_nt: TGCGCCAGCATATCCGGGACAGGGGGCTATGATGAGCAGTTCTTC

d_call: TRBD2
clone_size: NA
cdr3_length: 16
v_call: TRBV7-9
j_call: TRBJ2-7
cdr3_aa: CASSLDGGVPTYEQYF
cdr3_nt: TGTGCCAGCAGCTTAGACGGGGGGGTCCCCACCTACGAGCAGTACTTC

d_call: NA
clone_size: NA
cdr3_length: 15
v_call: TRBV6-1
j_call: TRBJ2-3
cdr3_aa: CASRTRGASTDTQYF
cdr3_nt: TGTGCCAGCAGGACCCGGGGGGCTAGCACAGATACGCAGTATTTT

d_call: NA
clone_size: NA
cdr3_length: 14
v_call: TRBV7-9
j_call: TRBJ2-7
cdr3_aa: CASSLESVGYEQYF
cdr3_nt: TGTGCCAGCAGCTTAGAATCGGTGGGTTACGAGCAGTACTTC

d_call: NA
clone_size: NA
cdr3_length: 18
v_call: TRBV5-1
j_call: TRBJ2-3
cdr3_aa: CASSATQRLVGTTDTQYF
cdr3_nt: TGCGCCAGCAGCGCGACCCAACGACTAGTTGGGACCACAGATACGCAGTATTTT

d_call: TRBD1
clone_size: NA
cdr3_length: 16
v_call: TRBV18
j_call: TRBJ1-4
cdr3_aa: CASSRRHTGGDEKLFF
cdr3_nt: TGTGCCAGCTCACGACGTCACACAGGGGGCGATGAAAAACTGTTTTTT

d_call: TRBD2
clone_size: NA
cdr3_length: 16
v_call: TRBV7-3
j_call: TRBJ2-3
cdr3_aa: CASSPRPAGGQDTQYF
cdr3_nt: TGTGCCAGCAGCCCCCGCCCAGCGGGGGGGCAAGATACGCAGTATTTT

d_call: NA
clone_size: NA
cdr3_length: 12
v_call: TRBV19
j_call: TRBJ1-4
cdr3_aa: CASSTRPEKLFF
cdr3_nt: TGTGCCAGTAGTACAAGACCTGAAAAACTGTTTTTT

d_call: TRBD1
clone_size: NA
cdr3_length: 12
v_call: TRBV29-1
j_call: TRBJ1-2
cdr3_aa: CSVVTGGRGYTF
cdr3_nt: TGCAGCGTGGTTACAGGGGGTCGTGGCTACACCTTC

d_call: NA
clone_size: NA
cdr3_length: 14
v_call: TRBV10-3
j_call: TRBJ1-1
cdr3_aa: CAISEARENTEAFF
cdr3_nt: TGTGCCATCAGTGAAGCACGGGAGAACACTGAAGCTTTCTTT

d_call: NA
clone_size: NA
cdr3_length: 13
v_call: TRBV7-2
j_call: TRBJ1-6
cdr3_aa: CASSLWVNSPLHF
cdr3_nt: TGTGCCAGCAGCTTGTGGGTAAATTCACCCCTCCACTTT

d_call: NA
clone_size: NA
cdr3_length: 10
v_call: TRBV6-5
j_call: TRBJ2-1
cdr3_aa: CASGDDEQFF
cdr3_nt: TGTGCCAGCGGGGATGATGAGCAGTTCTTC

d_call: NA
clone_size: NA
cdr3_length: 12
v_call: TRBV5-6
j_call: TRBJ1-2
cdr3_aa: CASSLWGWGYTF
cdr3_nt: TGTGCCAGCAGCTTGTGGGGTTGGGGCTACACCTTC

d_call: NA
clone_size: NA
cdr3_length: 14
v_call: TRBV7-2
j_call: TRBJ1-4
cdr3_aa: CASSARANNEKLFF
cdr3_nt: TGTGCCAGCAGCGCCCGGGCCAATAATGAAAAACTGTTTTTT

d_call: TRBD1
clone_size: NA
cdr3_length: 14
v_call: TRBV6-5
j_call: TRBJ1-5
cdr3_aa: CASSRQGLNQPQHF
cdr3_nt: TGTGCCAGCAGCCGACAGGGACTGAATCAGCCCCAGCATTTT

d_call: NA
clone_size: NA
cdr3_length: 14
v_call: TRBV6-1
j_call: TRBJ1-1
cdr3_aa: CASRDRASNTEAFF
cdr3_nt: TGTGCCAGCAGGGACCGGGCCTCGAACACTGAAGCTTTCTTT

d_call: TRBD1
clone_size: NA
cdr3_length: 13
v_call: TRBV6-6
j_call: TRBJ1-4
cdr3_aa: CASRSQGNEKLFF
cdr3_nt: TGTGCCAGCAGGTCACAGGGGAATGAAAAACTGTTTTTT

d_call: NA
clone_size: NA
cdr3_length: 14
v_call: TRBV7-2
j_call: TRBJ1-1
cdr3_aa: CASSLDQQEPEAFF
cdr3_nt: TGTGCCAGCAGCTTAGATCAACAGGAGCCTGAAGCTTTCTTT

d_call: NA
clone_size: NA
cdr3_length: 15
v_call: TRBV5-1
j_call: TRBJ1-5
cdr3_aa: CASSLDNGSNQPQHF
cdr3_nt: TGCGCCAGCAGCTTGGATAACGGGAGCAATCAGCCCCAGCATTTT

d_call: TRBD1
clone_size: NA
cdr3_length: 15
v_call: TRBV5-1
j_call: TRBJ1-1
cdr3_aa: CASSKPGQGVAEAFF
cdr3_nt: TGCGCCAGCAGCAAGCCGGGACAGGGAGTAGCTGAAGCTTTCTTT

d_call: NA
clone_size: NA
cdr3_length: 18
v_call: TRBV7-9
j_call: TRBJ2-6
cdr3_aa: CASSSLGGTDSGANVLTF
cdr3_nt: TGTGCCAGCAGCTCCCTTGGAGGGACCGACTCTGGGGCCAACGTCCTGACTTTC

d_call: NA
clone_size: NA
cdr3_length: 13
v_call: TRBV14
j_call: TRBJ1-1
cdr3_aa: CASSQGRNTEAFF
cdr3_nt: TGTGCCAGCAGCCAAGGTAGGAACACTGAAGCTTTCTTT

d_call: TRBD2
clone_size: NA
cdr3_length: 15
v_call: TRBV5-4
j_call: TRBJ2-3
cdr3_aa: CASSRSGGLTDTQYF
cdr3_nt: TGTGCCAGCAGCCGTAGCGGGGGGTTGACAGATACGCAGTATTTT